Sequencing of this T cell receptor (beta chain) was carried out in a study of CXCR3-negative and CXCR3-positive naive CD8 T cells. The TRB libraries of cDNA were built by UMI-labeled 5' RACE. Using the 5' RACE reads, TCRdb records one entry per CDR3 protein without DNA. Its table lists tens of thousands of distinct CDR3 sequences. The CDR3 runs to 14 residues. CDR1 SGHTA and CDR2 FQGNSA come from the germline V gene. Concerning this clonotype: Its antigen is as yet unknown.

Study-level findings and limits: A higher hydrophobicity marked the TRB CDR3s of CXCR3-positive naive cells versus CXCR3-negative naive cells.

Sample: naive CXCR3+ CD8+ T cells from blood. The sample's subset: CD45RO-CCR7+CD27+CD95- naive CD8+ T cells expressing CXCR3 (TNR3+). The receptor's source is a human donor in good health. Some clones in this sample may be carry-over from other donors' samples. The chain employs TRBV7-2 and TRBJ2-7; TCRdb's D gene call, TRBD2, goes unchecked for lack of DNA. This CDR3 is CASNPAGPYYEQYF.